A single T cell receptor (beta chain) is shown here with its context. Its specificity is not known. The protocol was immunoSEQ multiplex PCR, while the TCRdb copy is restricted to in-frame clones and leaves out a portion. The sample consists of about 120,000 clones, just over 90% of them appearing once. Germline loops: CDR1 MNHEY, CDR2 SMNVEV (reference sequence). This CDR3 is built from 10 residues. V shed 9 bases and J shed 0 bases, with 3 bases lying between them. The data stem from a study of T cell responses to AZD1222 COVID-19 vaccine. Study outcomes and limitations: Baseline seropositivity characterized only six AZD1222 recipients. Reportedly, close to half of spike-specific TCRs are directed against unmutated variant regions.

The source was peripheral blood, collected on day 0 of AZD1222 vaccination. V and J are TRBV27 and TRBJ2-7; D remains ambiguous. This receptor was obtained from an adult in good health. CDR3 nucleotide sequence: TGTGCCAGTGACTCCTACGAGCAGTACTTC. Encoded protein: CASDSYEQYF.